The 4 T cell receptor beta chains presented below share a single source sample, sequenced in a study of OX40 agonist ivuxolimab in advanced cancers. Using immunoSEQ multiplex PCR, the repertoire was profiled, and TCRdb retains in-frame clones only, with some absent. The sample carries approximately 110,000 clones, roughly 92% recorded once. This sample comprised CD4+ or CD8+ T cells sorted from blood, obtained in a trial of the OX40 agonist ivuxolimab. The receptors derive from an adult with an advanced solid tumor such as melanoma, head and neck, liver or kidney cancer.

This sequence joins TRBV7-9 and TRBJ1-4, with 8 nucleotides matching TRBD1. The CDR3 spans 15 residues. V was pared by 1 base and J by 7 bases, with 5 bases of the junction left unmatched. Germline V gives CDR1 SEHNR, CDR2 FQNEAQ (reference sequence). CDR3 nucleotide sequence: TGTGCCAGCAGCTTAGGACAGGGGACGGCTGAAAAACTGTTTTTT. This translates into CASSLGQGTAEKLFF.

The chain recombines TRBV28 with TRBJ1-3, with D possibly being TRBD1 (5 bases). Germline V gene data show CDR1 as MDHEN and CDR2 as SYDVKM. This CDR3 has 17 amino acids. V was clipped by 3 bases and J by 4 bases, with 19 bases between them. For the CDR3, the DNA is TGTGCCAGCAGTTTCCCCTCCGCAGGGACGGCCGGAAACACCATATATTTT. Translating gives CASSFPSAGTAGNTIYF.

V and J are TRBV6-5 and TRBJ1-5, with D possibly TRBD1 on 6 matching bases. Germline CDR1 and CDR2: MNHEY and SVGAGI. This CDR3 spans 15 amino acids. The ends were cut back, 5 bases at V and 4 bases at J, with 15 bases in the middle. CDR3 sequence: CASSLAGVGNQPQHF. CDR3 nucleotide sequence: TGTGCCAGCAGTCTGGCAGGGGTGGGAAATCAGCCCCAGCATTTT.

CDR3 DNA: TGTGCCAGCAGTCGAACCGGGGGATACAATGAGCAGTTCTTC. It encodes CASSRTGGYNEQFF. This chain joins TRBV6-1 and TRBJ2-1, with D maybe TRBD2 (6 bases). The germline CDR1 and CDR2 sequences are MNHNS and SASEGT. Between the trimmed V and J ends, which lost 5 bases and 4 bases, there was a span of 12 bases. The CDR3 extends over 14 amino acids.